The 10 T cell receptor beta chains reported below all come from one sample, sequenced in a study of spatial heterogeneity in lung cancer. TCRdb ran MiXCR on the 5' RACE reads and lists one entry per CDR3 protein. The data contain about 13,000 distinct CDR3 sequences, over 6.5% of them seen just once; the ten biggest clones take up approximately 3.5%. Regarding time point: sample taken at primary tumor resection. Their cognate antigens are unknown. Study-level points and caveats: Tumors with more nonsynonymous mutations had more expanded intratumoral alpha and beta TCRs.

The material was lung tumor tissue, obtained at surgery. The receptors shown here come from a female donor with early-stage non-small cell lung cancer.

This clonotype is medium-sized by share. The V and J genes are TRBV6-2 or TRBV6-3 and TRBJ2-1; no clear D gene. V lost 4 bases and J 10 bases, leaving 11 bases between the germline ends. CDR3 size: 12 residues. CDR1 is MNHEY and CDR2 is SVGEGT in the germline V gene. The CDR3 loop is CASSWGSDEQFF. DNA for the CDR3: TGTGCCAGCAGTTGGGGATCGGACGAGCAGTTCTTC.

Relative to its sample, this clonotype is medium-sized. This sequence joins TRBV20-1 and TRBJ2-7, with D maybe TRBD1 (6 bases). Germline assignment: CDR1 DFQATT and CDR2 SNEGSKA (reference sequence). CDR3 length: 13 residues. V shed 6 bases and J shed 0 bases, with 12 bases lying between them. The CDR3 DNA reads TGCAGTGCGTCGGACAGAAGCTCCTACGAGCAGTACTTC. Amino acids: CSASDRSSYEQYF.

This clonotype was counted only a few times. This chain connects TRBV11-2 to TRBJ2-2, with D possibly TRBD2 on 6 matching bases. Per germline, CDR1 SGHAT and CDR2 FQNNGV. The CDR3 runs 16 residues. The V gene lost 1 base and the J gene lost 5 bases, with 14 bases spanning the gap. The CDR3 coding sequence is TGTGCCAGCAGCTTAGTCTCCGGGAGTGGGACCGGGGAGCTGTTTTTT. Translation: CASSLVSGSGTGELFF.

This clonotype rates as medium-sized (0.01 to 0.1%). The rearrangement links TRBV3-1 to TRBJ1-5, with D unclear. Per germline, CDR1 LGHDT and CDR2 YNNKEL (reference sequence). V dropped 3 bases and J dropped 4 bases, with 4 bases sitting between them. There are 12 residues in the CDR3. The CDR3 DNA reads TGTGCCAGCAGCCAGGAGAATCAGCCCCAGCATTTT. Translation: CASSQENQPQHF.

This clonotype has ten or more counts. This chain links TRBV6-5 with TRBJ2-7; D call uncertain. The V and J ends lost 0 bases and 6 bases respectively, with 6 bases between them. CDR3 length equals 12 residues. The germline V gene has CDR1 MNHEY and CDR2 SVGAGI. CDR3 DNA: TGTGCCAGCAGTTACTCGAATGGCGAGCAGTACTTC. This codes for CASSYSNGEQYF.

The table lists this clonotype with a few counts. The gene calls are TRBV29-1 and TRBJ1-2, with D unclear. Germline CDR1 SQVTM, CDR2 ANQGSEA. The V end lost 6 bases, the J end lost 4 bases, and 15 bases lay between the germline ends. The CDR3 is 13 residues long. In DNA form, the CDR3 reads TGCAGCGTCGGAGGGCGGGCAGGCTATGGCTACACCTTC. Translating it yields CSVGGRAGYGYTF.

Many counts were recorded for this clonotype. The V and J genes are TRBV7-8 and TRBJ2-2; maybe TRBD2 (5 bases). Trimming stripped 1 base from V and 5 bases from J, with 20 bases between. CDR1 is SGHVS and CDR2 is FQNEAQ in the germline V gene. This CDR3 comprises 18 residues. As DNA, the CDR3 is TGTGCCAGCAGCTTAGGCCGCCGAGGGAGTCGGGAAACCGGGGAGCTGTTTTTT. Translation gives CASSLGRRGSRETGELFF.

In its sample, this clonotype was seen a few times. The DNA for the CDR3 is TGTGCCAGCAGCCTAGGGGCGGGACTAGCCACAGATACGCAGTATTTT. Amino acids: CASSLGAGLATDTQYF. The V and J genes are TRBV11-2 and TRBJ2-3; 9 nucleotides match TRBD2. J was trimmed by 2 bases and V by 5 bases; bases with no gene match: 8. CDR3 length: 16 amino acids. CDR1 SGHAT and CDR2 FQNNGV come from the germline V gene.

This clonotype was found many times. The chain couples TRBV20-1 to TRBJ1-2; D not resolved. Deletions cut 0 bases from V and 2 bases from J, with 16 bases between. The CDR3 runs 16 residues. Germline values: CDR1 DFQATT, CDR2 SNEGSKA (reference sequence). The chain's CDR3 is CSARDRLTEENYGYTF. The CDR3 bases are TGCAGTGCTAGAGATCGCCTAACTGAGGAAAACTATGGCTACACCTTC.

The V call is TRBV30, the J call TRBJ2-4; tentatively, D is TRBD2 (6 bases). Trimming left V 2 bases short and J 3 bases short, with 14 bases between. The CDR3 sequence is 15 residues long. CDR1 is GTSNPN, CDR2 SVGIG, per germline (reference sequence). DNA for the CDR3: TGTGCCTGGAGTAGCTCGGGGGACGGCAAAAACATTCAGTACTTC. Protein: CAWSSSGDGKNIQYF.